This T cell receptor (beta chain) was retrieved from a study of cytomegalovirus exposure and HLA in healthy donors. Only in-frame clones appear in the TCRdb table, and some are missing; sequencing was by immunoSEQ multiplex PCR. The sample consists of approximately 180,000 clones, 86% of them appearing once. The CDR3 sequence is 15 residues long. The ends were cut back, 0 bases at V and 2 bases at J, with 12 bases in the middle. Germline V lookup: CDR1 SGHNT, CDR2 YYREEE (reference sequence). The origin of this receptor is a man aged 18 to 29 in good health and CMV-seropositive. The chain is built from TRBV5-4 and TRBJ2-7, with D possibly matching TRBD2 (5 bases). The sequenced sample was PBMCs. Written as DNA, the CDR3 is TGTGCCAGCAGCTTGGCCGGCGGGCCAGCCTACGAGCAGTACTTC. Translated, it gives CASSLAGGPAYEQYF.